These 14 T cell receptor beta chains originate from one sample sequenced in a study of T cell clones after liver transplantation. Measured with immunoSEQ multiplex PCR; TCRdb has only the in-frame clones, and not every one. This table holds about 33,000 clones, around 94% found once. The sequencing used CD8+ T cells from blood, collected 12 months after liver transplant. The origin of the receptors is a human patient who received a liver transplant. Some of the T cells may derive from the graft donor.

This sequence joins TRBV7-2 and TRBJ2-4; D is unclear. In germline, CDR1 is SGHTA, CDR2 FQGNSA. V lost 4 bases and J lost 0, with 10 bases in between. This CDR3 comprises 15 residues. This CDR3 is CASSSRTLAKNIQYF. Here the CDR3 DNA reads TGTGCCAGCAGCTCAAGAACTCTAGCCAAAAACATTCAGTACTTC.

Regarding this clone: Other DNA sequences in the sample encode the same CDR3. The V call is TRBV29-1, the J call TRBJ2-7; possible D gene TRBD2, 6 bases. V was shortened by 1 base and J by 0 bases, with 10 bases between the two germline ends. This CDR3 has 14 amino acids. Germline values: CDR1 SQVTM, CDR2 ANQGSEA. CDR3 nucleotides: TGCAGCGTTGAAGGAGACGGGAGCTCCTACGAGCAGTACTTC. Translation: CSVEGDGSSYEQYF.

The chain employs TRBV9 and TRBJ1-5; D is unresolved. Trimming left V 4 bases short and J 6 bases short, with 17 bases between. CDR1 is SGDLS and CDR2 is YYNGEE in the germline V gene. CDR3 size: 15 residues. The DNA for the CDR3 is TGTGCCAGCAGCACCGGTGGAGGGAACGGTCAGCCCCAGCATTTT. The encoded protein is CASSTGGGNGQPQHF. Complete variable domain (other parts from reference TRBV9 and TRBJ1-5): DSGVTQTPKHLITATGQRVTLRCSPRSGDLSVYWYQQSLDQGLQFLIQYYNGEERAKGNILERFSAQQFPDLHSELNLSSLELGDSALYFCASSTGGGNGQPQHFGDGTRLSIL.

The chain's CDR3 is CASSQTGQGRTGELFF. CDR3 nucleotide sequence: TGTGCCAGCAGCCAAACAGGACAGGGGCGTACCGGGGAGCTGTTTTTT. The chain has TRBV7-3 and TRBJ2-2, with TRBD1 matching over 9 bases. This CDR3 has 16 amino acids. Trimming at V came to 5 bases and at J to 5 bases, leaving 9 bases not matched to a gene. Germline lookup yields CDR1 SGHTA and CDR2 FQGTGA.

The chain joins TRBV30 to TRBJ2-3; D remains unclear. The CDR3 is made up of 12 amino acids. V lost 0 bases, J lost 1 base, and 2 bases lay in between. Germline CDR1 and CDR2: GTSNPN and SVGIG (reference sequence). CDR3 in DNA: TGTGCCTGGAGTGTAGGCACAGATACGCAGTATTTT. This codes for CAWSVGTDTQYF.

The rearrangement joins TRBV7-3 to TRBJ2-5; D remains unclear. The germline CDR1 and CDR2 sequences are SGHTA and FQGTGA. The CDR3 contains 11 residues. Trimming cost V 7 bases and J 5 bases, with 8 bases left between them. The CDR3 here is CASNFSETQYF. For the CDR3, the DNA is TGTGCCAGCAACTTTAGTGAGACCCAGTACTTC. Filled out from reference TRBV7-3 and TRBJ2-5, the complete variable domain reads GAGVSQTPSNKVTEKGKYVELRCDPISGHTALYWYRQSLGQGPEFLIYFQGTGAADDSGLPNDRFFAVRPEGSVSTLKIQRTERGDSAVYLCASNFSETQYFGPGTRLLVL.

The rearrangement uses TRBV14 and TRBJ2-1, with D unresolved. This CDR3 has 18 residues. V lost 1 base, J lost 2 bases, and 18 bases lay in between. The germline CDR1 and CDR2 sequences are SGHDN and FVKESK. CDR3 region: CASSQVGPWAKPYNEQFF. CDR3 nucleotide sequence: TGTGCCAGCAGCCAAGTAGGGCCCTGGGCTAAGCCCTACAATGAGCAGTTCTTC.

The chain is built from TRBV7-8 and TRBJ2-3; 13 nucleotides match TRBD2. CDR3 length: 17 amino acids. Trimming cost V 5 bases and J 2 bases; bases outside gene matches: 7. CDR1 and CDR2 from the germline V gene are SGHVS and FQNEAQ. The CDR3 reads CASSMGLAGYHTDTQYF. In DNA form, the CDR3 reads TGTGCCAGCAGCATGGGACTAGCGGGATACCACACAGATACGCAGTATTTT.

The chain combines TRBV2 with TRBJ2-7; D gene uncertain. Germline-derived CDR1 and CDR2 are SNHLY and FYNNEI. Trimming cost V 4 bases and J 2 bases, with 12 bases left between them. This CDR3 has 14 residues. In DNA form, the CDR3 reads TGTGCCAGCAGTGTTCTCGTGGCAACCTACGAGCAGTACTTC. Translated, it gives CASSVLVATYEQYF.

The chain employs TRBV7-3 and TRBJ2-2; D remains ambiguous. CDR1 is SGHTA and CDR2 is FQGTGA in the germline V gene. The CDR3 runs 16 residues. V lost 6 bases to trimming and J lost 5 bases, with 19 bases between them. CDR3 amino acids: CASSSDPPDGTGELFF. The CDR3 region has the DNA TGTGCCAGCAGTTCCGACCCCCCAGATGGTACCGGGGAGCTGTTTTTT. The full variable domain, rest sourced from reference TRBV7-3 and TRBJ2-2, is GAGVSQTPSNKVTEKGKYVELRCDPISGHTALYWYRQSLGQGPEFLIYFQGTGAADDSGLPNDRFFAVRPEGSVSTLKIQRTERGDSAVYLCASSSDPPDGTGELFFGEGSRLTVL.

The chain couples TRBV14 to TRBJ1-1; possibly TRBD1 for D (6 bases). The CDR3 runs 17 residues. V dropped 0 bases and J dropped 6 bases, with 20 bases sitting between them. Germline V gene sequence: CDR1 SGHDN, CDR2 FVKESK. The CDR3: CASSQEGMDSRRAEAFF. The CDR3 DNA sequence: TGTGCCAGCAGCCAAGAAGGGATGGACAGCCGACGCGCTGAAGCTTTCTTT.

V is TRBV6-5 and J is TRBJ2-1; D might be TRBD2 (6 bases). The CDR3 covers 15 residues. Germline V lookup: CDR1 MNHEY, CDR2 SVGAGI. V lost 6 bases and J lost 0, with 12 bases in between. CDR3 sequence (DNA): TGTGCCAGCAGGTTAGCGGTCAGCTCCTACAATGAGCAGTTCTTC. Translating gives CASRLAVSSYNEQFF.

The rearrangement links TRBV29-1 to TRBJ2-5; TRBD1 matches at 9 bases. With V trimmed by 5 bases and J by 4 bases, 11 bases remained unmatched. From germline, CDR1 is SQVTM and CDR2 ANQGSEA. The CDR3 is 15 residues long. CDR3 loop: CSVRPKDRGAETQYF. The CDR3 nucleotides are TGCAGCGTTCGGCCAAAGGACAGGGGTGCAGAGACCCAGTACTTC.

This clone has only one observation. The chain is built from TRBV5-1 and TRBJ2-1, with D possibly TRBD2 on 5 matching bases. The CDR3 is made up of 12 amino acids. The germline V gene has CDR1 SGHRS and CDR2 YFSETQ. The germline V and J ends were trimmed by 4 bases and 5 bases, with 7 bases remaining between them. The CDR3 spells CASSLSDNEQFF. CDR3 bases: TGCGCCAGCAGCCTTAGCGACAATGAGCAGTTCTTC.